This paragraph reports one TCR beta chain. Measured with immunoSEQ multiplex PCR; TCRdb has only the in-frame clones, and not every one. This table has around 55,000 clones, about 90% appearing once. This CDR3 has 18 amino acids. Germline CDR1 reads SGHVS; CDR2 reads FNYEAQ. V lost 2 bases and J lost 2, with 20 bases in between. The data derive from a study of blood T cell repertoires in COVID-19. This receptor was identified in a man in his sixties with active COVID-19. This chain uses TRBV7-6 with TRBJ2-3; D perhaps matches TRBD2 (6 bases). Sequenced sample: peripheral blood. Here the CDR3 DNA reads TGTGCCAGCAGCTTATCCCTCCGGCACGGGACTGACACAGATACGCAGTATTTT. The encoded protein is CASSLSLRHGTDTDTQYF.